This T cell receptor beta chain was sequenced for a study of T-cell reconstitution after alpha-beta-depleted transplantation in children. The study, taken as a whole, reports: Reported findings indicate that, about two months after transplant, alpha-beta T cells came from several hundred expanded clones, which were derived from non-depleted graft cells. In some patients, recipient T cells and intrathymic progenitors surviving conditioning explained high day-60 diversity. Most T-cell counts and diversity one year after the transplant came from T cells that were newly produced.

As regards this clonotype: Its matching antigen is unknown.

As it was prepared, the TCRbeta library received unique molecular identifiers. MiXCR was run by TCRdb on the PCR reads, yielding one entry per CDR3 protein. This table has around 490,000 distinct CDR3 sequences, 10% to 12% appearing once. The CDR3 spans 14 residues. Germline values: CDR1 SQVTM, CDR2 ANQGSEA. After removal of 8 bases from V and 2 bases from J, the junction contained 6 bases not matched to a gene. The receptor was derived from a female patient between 2 and 15 years old who had a stem cell transplant for aplastic anemia, so the T cells may come from the graft donor. V usage is TRBV29-1 and J usage is TRBJ2-3, with 11 bases lining up with TRBD2. The starting material was PBMCs, mostly from graft donor cells, obtained 180 days after TCRalphabeta/CD19-depleted stem cell transplant. This CDR3 reads CSSVTSGTTDTQYF. For the CDR3, the DNA is TGCAGCTCTGTGACTAGCGGGACCACAGATACGCAGTATTTT.